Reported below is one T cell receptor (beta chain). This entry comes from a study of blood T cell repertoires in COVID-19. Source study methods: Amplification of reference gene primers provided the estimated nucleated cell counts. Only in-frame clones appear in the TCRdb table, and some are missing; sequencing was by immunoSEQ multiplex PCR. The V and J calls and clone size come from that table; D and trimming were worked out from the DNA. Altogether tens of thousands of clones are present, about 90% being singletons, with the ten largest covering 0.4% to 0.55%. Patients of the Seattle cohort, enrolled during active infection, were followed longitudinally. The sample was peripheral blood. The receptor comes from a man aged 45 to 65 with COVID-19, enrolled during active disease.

CDR3 protein: CASRPGSLLNEQFF. The CDR3 nucleotides are TGTGCCAGCAGACCAGGCTCCCTATTGAATGAGCAGTTCTTC. This chain joins TRBV27 and TRBJ2-1; D gene unclear. CDR1 MNHEY and CDR2 SMNVEV come from the germline V gene (reference sequence). Trimming took off 6 bases at V and 7 bases at J, with 16 bases between the two ends. The CDR3 spans 14 residues.